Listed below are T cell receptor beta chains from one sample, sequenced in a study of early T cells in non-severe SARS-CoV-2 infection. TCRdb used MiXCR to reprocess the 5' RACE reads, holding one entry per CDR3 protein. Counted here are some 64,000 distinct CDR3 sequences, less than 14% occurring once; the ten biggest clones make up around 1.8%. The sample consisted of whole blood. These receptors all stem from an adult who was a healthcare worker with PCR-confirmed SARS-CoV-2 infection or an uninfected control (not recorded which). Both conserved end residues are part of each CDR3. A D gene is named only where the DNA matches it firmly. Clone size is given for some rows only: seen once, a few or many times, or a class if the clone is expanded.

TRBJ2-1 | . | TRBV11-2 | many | TGTGCCAGCAGCTTAGGCGGGGCTGGTGTCCCCTACAATGAGCAGTTCTTC | CASSLGGAGVPYNEQFF
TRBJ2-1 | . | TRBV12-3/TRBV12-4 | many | TGTGCCAGCGCCCCAGGCGCTAGCACAGGTGAGCAGTTCTTC | CASAPGASTGEQFF
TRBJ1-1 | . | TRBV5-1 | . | TGCGCCAGCAGTAACCCCCCTAACACTGAAGCTTTCTTT | CASSNPPNTEAFF
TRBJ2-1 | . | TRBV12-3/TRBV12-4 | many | TGTGCCAGCAGCTCGGACGGAAATGAGCAGTTCTTC | CASSSDGNEQFF
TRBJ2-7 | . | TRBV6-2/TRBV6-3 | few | TGTGCCAGCAGTTACATGCCTTCCTACGAGCAGTACTTC | CASSYMPSYEQYF
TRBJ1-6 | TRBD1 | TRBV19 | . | TGTGCCAGTGGGCCTCCAGGGGGGTATTCACCCCTCCACTTT | CASGPPGGYSPLHF
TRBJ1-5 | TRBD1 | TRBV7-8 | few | TGTGCCAGCAGCTTAGGACAGGGAATCTATCAGCCCCAGCATTTT | CASSLGQGIYQPQHF
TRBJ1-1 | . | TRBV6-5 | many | TGTGCCAGCAGTTACGGGGGGAACACTGAAGCTTTCTTT | CASSYGGNTEAFF
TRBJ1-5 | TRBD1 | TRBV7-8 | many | TGTGCCAGCAGCTCCGCGGACAGGGCCTATAGCAATCAGCCCCAGCATTTT | CASSSADRAYSNQPQHF
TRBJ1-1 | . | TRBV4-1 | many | TGCGCCAGCAGCCAAGTTAGCCCGGGGGTCACTGAAGCTTTCTTT | CASSQVSPGVTEAFF
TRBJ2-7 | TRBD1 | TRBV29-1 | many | TGCAGCGTCTTAGCACCGGGACAGCGTTACGAGCAGTACTTC | CSVLAPGQRYEQYF
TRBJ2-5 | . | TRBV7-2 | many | TGTGCCAGCAGCCTGGGCTCTAGAGTCCGGGAGACCCAGTACTTC | CASSLGSRVRETQYF
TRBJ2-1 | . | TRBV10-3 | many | TGTGCCATCAGCGGCCCGGGCCTCCCGGGAAATGAGCAGTTCTTC | CAISGPGLPGNEQFF
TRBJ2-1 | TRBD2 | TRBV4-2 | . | TGTGCCAGCAGCCAAAGCGGGGCTTACAATGAGCAGTTCTTC | CASSQSGAYNEQFF
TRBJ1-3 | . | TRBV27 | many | TGTGCCAGCAGTTCTGGGGCGATACCTGGAAACACCATATATTTT | CASSSGAIPGNTIYF
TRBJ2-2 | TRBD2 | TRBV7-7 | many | TGTGCTAGCAGCCCAGGAAGCGGGGGGCCCTCCGTCGGCGGGGAGCTGTTTTTT | CASSPGSGGPSVGGELFF
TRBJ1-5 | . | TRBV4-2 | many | TGTGCCAGCAGCCAAGAGGGGTTAACCCAATATAGCAATCAGCCCCAGCATTTT | CASSQEGLTQYSNQPQHF
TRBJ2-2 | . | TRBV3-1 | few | TGTGCCAGCAGACTGAACAGGAACACCGGGGAGCTGTTTTTT | CASRLNRNTGELFF
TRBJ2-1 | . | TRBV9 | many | TGTGCCAGCAGCGGGGGGCAGTTTAGACCGTACAATGAGCAGTTCTTC | CASSGGQFRPYNEQFF
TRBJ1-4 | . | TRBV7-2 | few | TGTGCCAGCAGAAGGAGCACTAATGAAAAACTGTTTTTT | CASRRSTNEKLFF
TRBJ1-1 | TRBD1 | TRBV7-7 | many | TGTGCTAGCAGCACACACCCGGGACAGAAGAACACTGAAGCTTTCTTT | CASSTHPGQKNTEAFF
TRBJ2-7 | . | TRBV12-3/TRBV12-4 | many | TGTGCCAGCGCGCCCGGTGGGGCAGTCTACGAGCAGTACTTC | CASAPGGAVYEQYF
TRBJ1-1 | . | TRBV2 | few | TGTGCCAGCAGTGCTGCCACTGAAGCTTTCTTT | CASSAATEAFF
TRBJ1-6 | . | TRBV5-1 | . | TGCGCCAGCAGCTTCGGGCAGGCCTGGGATTCACCCCTCCACTTT | CASSFGQAWDSPLHF
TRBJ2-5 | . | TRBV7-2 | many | TGTGCCAGCAGCTTAGCGGGGGGGCAGGAGACCCAGTACTTC | CASSLAGGQETQYF
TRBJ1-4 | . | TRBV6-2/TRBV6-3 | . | TGTGCCAGCAGTTACCCCGCTCGATGGGCCAGGCGTGAAAAACTGTTTTTT | CASSYPARWARREKLFF
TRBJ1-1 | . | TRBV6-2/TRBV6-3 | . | TGTGCCAGCAGTATGTGGGGAGGGGCGAACACTGAAGCTTTCTTT | CASSMWGGANTEAFF
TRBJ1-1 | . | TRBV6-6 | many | TGTGCCAGCAGGAGTAAGGCAGGGCAGAACACTGAAGCTTTCTTT | CASRSKAGQNTEAFF
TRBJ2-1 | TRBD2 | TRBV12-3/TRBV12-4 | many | TGTGCCAGCAGTTCTACTAGCGGGGGGGCCGGTGAGCAGTTCTTC | CASSSTSGGAGEQFF